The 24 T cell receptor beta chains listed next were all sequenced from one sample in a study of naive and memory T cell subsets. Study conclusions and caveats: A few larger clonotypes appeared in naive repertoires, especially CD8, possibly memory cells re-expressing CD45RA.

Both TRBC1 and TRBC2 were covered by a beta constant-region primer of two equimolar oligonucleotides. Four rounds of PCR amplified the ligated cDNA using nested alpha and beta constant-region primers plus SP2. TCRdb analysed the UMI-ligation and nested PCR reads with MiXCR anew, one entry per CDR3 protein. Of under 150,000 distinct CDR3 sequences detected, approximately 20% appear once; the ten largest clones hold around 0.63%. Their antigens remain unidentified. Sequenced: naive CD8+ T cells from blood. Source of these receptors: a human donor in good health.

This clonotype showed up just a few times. The CDR3 loop is CSARDSLGRAGVWEQFF. CDR3 DNA: TGCAGTGCTAGAGACTCCCTAGGGCGAGCGGGAGTTTGGGAGCAGTTCTTC. The gene calls are TRBV20-1 and TRBJ2-1, with 8 positions matching TRBD2. Looked up from germline, CDR1 is DFQATT and CDR2 is SNEGSKA (reference sequence). The ends lost 0 bases at V and 10 bases at J; junction bases unmatched: 17. The CDR3 sequence is 17 residues long.

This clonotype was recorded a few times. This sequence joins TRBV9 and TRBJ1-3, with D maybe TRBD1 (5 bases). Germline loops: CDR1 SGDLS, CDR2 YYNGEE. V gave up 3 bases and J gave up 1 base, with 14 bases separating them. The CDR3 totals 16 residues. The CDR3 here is CASSEPRDWSGNTIYF. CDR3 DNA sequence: TGTGCCAGCAGCGAACCCCGGGACTGGTCTGGAAACACCATATATTTT.

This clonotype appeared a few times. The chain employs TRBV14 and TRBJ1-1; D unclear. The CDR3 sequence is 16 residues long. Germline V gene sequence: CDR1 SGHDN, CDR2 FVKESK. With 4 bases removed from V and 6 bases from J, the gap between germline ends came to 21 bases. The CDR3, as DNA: TGTGCCAGCAGCCTAGCAACGGCGTTTCGAAACGCTGAAGCTTTCTTT. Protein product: CASSLATAFRNAEAFF.

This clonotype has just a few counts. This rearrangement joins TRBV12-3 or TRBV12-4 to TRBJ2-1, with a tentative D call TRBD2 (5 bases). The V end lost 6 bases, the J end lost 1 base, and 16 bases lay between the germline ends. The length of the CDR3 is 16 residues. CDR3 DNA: TGTGCCAGCAGGGCTGAGCTGGAGGCATCCTACAATGAGCAGTTCTTC. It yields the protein CASRAELEASYNEQFF.

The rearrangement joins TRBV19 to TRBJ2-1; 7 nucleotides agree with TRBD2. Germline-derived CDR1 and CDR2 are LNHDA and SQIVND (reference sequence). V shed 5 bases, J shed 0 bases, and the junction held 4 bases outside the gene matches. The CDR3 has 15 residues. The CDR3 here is CASSPAGNSYNEQFF. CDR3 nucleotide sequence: TGTGCCAGTAGTCCAGCGGGGAACTCCTACAATGAGCAGTTCTTC.

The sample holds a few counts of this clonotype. In nucleotides, the CDR3 is TGTGCCAGCAGCGGGAGGGGATACGAGCAGTACTTC. It codes for CASSGRGYEQYF. The gene calls are TRBV7-2 and TRBJ2-7; 7 bases fit TRBD2. The CDR3 is made up of 12 amino acids. The ends lost 5 bases at V and 4 bases at J; junction bases unmatched: 2. The V gene's germline CDR1 is SGHTA and CDR2 FQGNSA.

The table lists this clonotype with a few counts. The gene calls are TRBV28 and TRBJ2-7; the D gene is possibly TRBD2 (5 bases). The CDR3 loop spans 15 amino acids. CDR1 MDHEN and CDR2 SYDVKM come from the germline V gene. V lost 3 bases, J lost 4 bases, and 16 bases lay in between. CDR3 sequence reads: CASSFSRTSEYEQYF. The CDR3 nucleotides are TGTGCCAGCAGTTTTAGCCGGACTTCTGAGTACGAGCAGTACTTC.

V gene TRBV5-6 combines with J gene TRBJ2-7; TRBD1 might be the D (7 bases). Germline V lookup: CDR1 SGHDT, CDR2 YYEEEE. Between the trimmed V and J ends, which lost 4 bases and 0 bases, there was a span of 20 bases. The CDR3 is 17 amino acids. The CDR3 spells CASSGGTVPRSSYEQYF. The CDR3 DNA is TGTGCCAGCAGCGGCGGGACAGTTCCCAGGAGCTCCTACGAGCAGTACTTC. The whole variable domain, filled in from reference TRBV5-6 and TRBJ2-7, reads DAGVTQSPTHLIKTRGQQVTLRCSPKSGHDTVSWYQQALGQGPQFIFQYYEEEERQRGNFPDRFSGHQFPNYSSELNVNALLLGDSALYLCASSGGTVPRSSYEQYFGPGTRLTVT.

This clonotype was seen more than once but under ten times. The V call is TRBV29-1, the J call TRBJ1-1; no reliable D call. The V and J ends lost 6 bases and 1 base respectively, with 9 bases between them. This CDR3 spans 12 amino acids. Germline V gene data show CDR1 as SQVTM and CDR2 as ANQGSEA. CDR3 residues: CSVLGRNTEAFF. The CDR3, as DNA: TGCAGCGTATTGGGTCGGAACACTGAAGCTTTCTTT. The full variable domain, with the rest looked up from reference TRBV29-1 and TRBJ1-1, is SAVISQKPSRDICQRGTSLTIQCQVDSQVTMMFWYRQQPGQSLTLIATANQGSEATYESGFVIDKFPISRPNLTFSTLTVSNMSPEDSSIYLCSVLGRNTEAFFGQGTRLTVV.

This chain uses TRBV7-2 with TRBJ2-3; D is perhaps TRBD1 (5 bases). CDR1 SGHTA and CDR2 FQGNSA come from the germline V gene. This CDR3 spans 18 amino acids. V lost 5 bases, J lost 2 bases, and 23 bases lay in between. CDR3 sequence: CASSLFREPKRPTDTQYF. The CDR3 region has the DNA TGTGCCAGCAGCCTATTCAGGGAACCGAAAAGGCCCACAGATACGCAGTATTTT.

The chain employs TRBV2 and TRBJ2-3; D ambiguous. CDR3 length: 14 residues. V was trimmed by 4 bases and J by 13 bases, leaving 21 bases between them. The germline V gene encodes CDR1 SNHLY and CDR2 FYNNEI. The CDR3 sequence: CASSAFVVPRLEYF. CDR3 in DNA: TGTGCCAGCAGTGCCTTCGTTGTTCCTCGTCTAGAGTATTTT.

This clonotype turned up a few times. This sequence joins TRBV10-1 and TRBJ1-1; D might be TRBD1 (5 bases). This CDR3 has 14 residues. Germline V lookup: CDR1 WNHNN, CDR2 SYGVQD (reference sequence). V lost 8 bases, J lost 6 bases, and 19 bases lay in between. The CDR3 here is CASRSGAEGAEAFF. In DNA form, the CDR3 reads TGCGCCAGCCGCTCCGGAGCCGAAGGGGCTGAAGCTTTCTTT.

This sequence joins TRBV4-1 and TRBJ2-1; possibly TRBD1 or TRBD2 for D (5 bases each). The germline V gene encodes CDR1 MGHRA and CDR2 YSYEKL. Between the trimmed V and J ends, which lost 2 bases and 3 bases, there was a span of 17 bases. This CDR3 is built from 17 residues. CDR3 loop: CASSQTNSEGSYNEQFF. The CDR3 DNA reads TGCGCCAGCAGCCAAACGAATAGTGAGGGGAGCTACAATGAGCAGTTCTTC.

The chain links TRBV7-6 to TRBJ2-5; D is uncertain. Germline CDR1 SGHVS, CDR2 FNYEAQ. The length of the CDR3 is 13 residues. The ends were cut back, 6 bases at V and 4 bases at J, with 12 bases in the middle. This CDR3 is CASSTRQTETQYF. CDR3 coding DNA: TGTGCCAGCAGTACCCGGCAGACAGAGACCCAGTACTTC.

CDR3 DNA sequence: TGCAGCGTTGTCTACGGTCGGGACGAGCAGTACTTC. Translated: CSVVYGRDEQYF. This sequence joins TRBV29-1 and TRBJ2-7; no firm D call. V shed 4 bases and J shed 5 bases, with 12 bases lying between them. CDR1 is SQVTM and CDR2 is ANQGSEA in the germline V gene. The CDR3 is 12 amino acids.

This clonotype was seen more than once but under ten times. The DNA for the CDR3 is TGCAGTGCTAGAGCCGAAGGACTAGCGGAAACCTACGAGCAGTACTTC. It encodes CSARAEGLAETYEQYF. J is TRBJ2-7 and V is TRBV20-1; 10 nucleotides align to TRBD2. The CDR3 totals 16 residues. With 1 base clipped from V and 2 bases from J, the junction kept 8 bases outside the gene matches. Per germline, CDR1 DFQATT and CDR2 SNEGSKA (reference sequence).

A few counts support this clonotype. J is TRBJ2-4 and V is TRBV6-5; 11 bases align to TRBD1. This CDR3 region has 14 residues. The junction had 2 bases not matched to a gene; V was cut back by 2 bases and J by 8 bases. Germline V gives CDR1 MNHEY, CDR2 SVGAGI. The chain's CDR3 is CASSYEGQGDIQYF. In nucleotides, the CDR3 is TGTGCCAGCAGTTACGAGGGACAGGGGGACATTCAGTACTTC.

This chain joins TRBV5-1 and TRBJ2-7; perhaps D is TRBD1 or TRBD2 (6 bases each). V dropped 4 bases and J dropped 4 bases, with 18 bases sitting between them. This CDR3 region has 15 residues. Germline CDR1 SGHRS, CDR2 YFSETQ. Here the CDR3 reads CASSPDGGGMYEQYF. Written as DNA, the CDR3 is TGCGCCAGCAGCCCGGACGGGGGCGGAATGTACGAGCAGTACTTC.

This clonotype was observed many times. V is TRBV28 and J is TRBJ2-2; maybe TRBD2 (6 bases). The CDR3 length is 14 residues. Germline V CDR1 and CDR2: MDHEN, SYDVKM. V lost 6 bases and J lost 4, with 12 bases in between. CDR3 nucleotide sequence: TGTGCCAGCAGCTTGACCGGGGGCACCGGGGAGCTGTTTTTT. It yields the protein CASSLTGGTGELFF.

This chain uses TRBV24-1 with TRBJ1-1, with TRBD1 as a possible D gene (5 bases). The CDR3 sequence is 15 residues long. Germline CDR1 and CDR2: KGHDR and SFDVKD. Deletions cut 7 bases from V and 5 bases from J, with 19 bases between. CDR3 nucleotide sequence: TGTGCCACCAGATCCTTCAGGGATGGTTATACTGAAGCTTTCTTT. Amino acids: CATRSFRDGYTEAFF.

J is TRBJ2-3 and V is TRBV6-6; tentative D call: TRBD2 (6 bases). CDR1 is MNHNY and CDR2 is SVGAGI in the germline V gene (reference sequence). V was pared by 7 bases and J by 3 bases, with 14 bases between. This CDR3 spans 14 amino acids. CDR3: CASTWDSRTDTQYF. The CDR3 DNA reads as TGTGCCAGCACCTGGGACTCCCGGACAGATACGCAGTATTTT.

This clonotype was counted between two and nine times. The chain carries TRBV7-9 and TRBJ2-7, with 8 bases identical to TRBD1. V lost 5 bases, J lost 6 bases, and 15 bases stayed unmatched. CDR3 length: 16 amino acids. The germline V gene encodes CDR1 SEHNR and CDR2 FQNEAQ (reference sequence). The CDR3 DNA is TGTGCCAGCAGCGGCAAACAGGCAGGGGGCCCCGGCGAGCAGTACTTC. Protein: CASSGKQAGGPGEQYF.

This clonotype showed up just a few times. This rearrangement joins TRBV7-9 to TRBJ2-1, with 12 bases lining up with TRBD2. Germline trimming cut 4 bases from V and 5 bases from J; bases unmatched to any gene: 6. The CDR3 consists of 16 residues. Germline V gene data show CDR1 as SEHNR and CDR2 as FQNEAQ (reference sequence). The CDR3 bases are TGTGCCAGCAGCTCGATCGGGACTAGCGGGCACAATGAGCAGTTCTTC. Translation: CASSSIGTSGHNEQFF.

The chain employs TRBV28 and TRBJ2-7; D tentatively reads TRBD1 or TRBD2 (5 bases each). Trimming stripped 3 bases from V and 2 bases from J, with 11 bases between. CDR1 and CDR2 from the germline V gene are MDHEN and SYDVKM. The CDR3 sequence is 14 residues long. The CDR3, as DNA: TGTGCCAGCAGTTTCGGGACGGTCACCTACGAGCAGTACTTC. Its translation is CASSFGTVTYEQYF.